This T cell receptor beta chain was recorded in a study of OX40 agonist ivuxolimab in advanced cancers. Study summary: The study enrolled dose-escalation patients with hepatocellular carcinoma, melanoma, renal cell or head and neck cancer.

If patients had autoimmune disease history or systemic immunosuppression, they were excluded. The protocol was immunoSEQ multiplex PCR, while the TCRdb copy is restricted to in-frame clones and leaves out a portion. The sample includes 100,000 to 130,000 clones, 75% to 95% of them seen just once. Notes on the study in general: Among the lowest peripheral clonal expansion occurred in 0.1-3.0 mg/kg partial responders. Nonresponders included some who also had low normalized T-cell clonal expansion.

Trimming at V came to 5 bases and at J to 7 bases, leaving 10 bases not matched to a gene. In germline, CDR1 is SGHTA, CDR2 FQGNSA. There are 15 residues in the CDR3. A remark on this clone: Its antigen is as yet unknown.

This clonotype was obtained from an adult with an advanced solid tumor such as melanoma, head and neck, liver or kidney cancer. The material sequenced was CD4+ or CD8+ T cells sorted from blood, taken in a trial of the OX40 agonist ivuxolimab. The rearrangement joins TRBV7-2 to TRBJ2-1; 8 nucleotides line up with TRBD2. CDR3 protein: CASSPRVAGSNEQFF. CDR3 coding DNA: TGTGCCAGCAGCCCTAGGGTAGCGGGATCAAATGAGCAGTTCTTC. The whole variable domain, filled in from reference TRBV7-2 and TRBJ2-1, reads GAGVSQSPSNKVTEKGKDVELRCDPISGHTALYWYRQSLGQGLEFLIYFQGNSAPDKSGLPSDRFSAERTGGSVSTLTIQRTQQEDSAVYLCASSPRVAGSNEQFFGPGTRLTVL.